The T cell receptor beta chain under discussion was sequenced for a study of control samples from healthy donors and cancer patients. Libraries were prepared by immunoSEQ multiplex PCR; TCRdb keeps only in-frame clonotypes and omits some of them. The profile shows about 6,700 clones, 76% of them singletons. The CDR3 covers 13 residues. The chain uses TRBV21-1 and TRBJ2-3; TRBD1 is taken as the D call from the table, unchecked against the DNA. TRBV21-1 is a pseudogene segment. The TCR comes from a male donor with melanoma. The specimen sequenced was formalin-fixed, paraffin-embedded tissue. The CDR3 bases are TGTGCCAGCAGGGGAAACAGGGTGGATACGCAGTATTTT. Its translation is CASRGNRVDTQYF.